The present TCR beta chain was sequenced within a study of blood T cells in healthy people across ages. Points from the study as a whole: Older age coincided with a roughly linear decline in TCR beta diversity per million T cells. In long-lived donors, naive CD4+ cell counts and diversity exceeded those of aged donors.

This clonotype was counted ten times or more. Its antigen is as yet unknown. The V gene end was trimmed by 0 bases and the J gene end by 2 bases; junction bases not matched to a gene: 5. From germline, CDR1 is SGDLS and CDR2 YYNGEE. The CDR3 consists of 15 residues. Through a sample-barcoded 5' primer and a J-beta primer mix, a second PCR was run for about 6 to 11 cycles. In TCRdb, the 5' RACE reads were re-called with MiXCR into one record per CDR3 protein. The profile shows around 1,700,000 distinct CDR3 sequences, roughly 28% of them singletons. The TCR sequence derives from a woman aged 25 to 39 in good health. Sequencing was carried out using blood. The chain carries TRBV9 and TRBJ2-7, with TRBD2 matching 7 bases. The CDR3 DNA reads TGTGCCAGCAGCGTAGGGGTCGGGAGGACCTACGAGCAGTACTTC. Amino acids: CASSVGVGRTYEQYF.